The clone carrying this T cell receptor (beta chain) was seen repeatedly, ten times or more. Its target is not known. Genomic DNA templated the TCR beta VDJ and CDR3 profiling. TCRdb recomputed calls from the reads with MiXCR, one row per CDR3 protein. The sample shows 150,000 to 170,000 distinct CDR3 sequences, about 48% of them seen only once. The source of the sample is a study of CD8+CD57+ T cells in acquired aplastic anemia. Study-level points and caveats: Both patients and controls carried the same twenty-nine CD8+ CDR3 sequences. Between the patient and control groups, CD8+ Simpson's diversity did not differ significantly.

The V segment lost 3 bases and the J segment 3 bases; nucleotides outside the gene matches: 5. The CDR3 contains 15 residues. CDR1 is KGHDR, CDR2 SFDVKD, per germline. The authors sequenced patients whose flow cytometry had shown CD8+CD57+ cell expansion. Sequenced material: sorted CD4+, CD8+, or CD8+CD57+ T cells (not recorded which) from PBMCs. The chain couples TRBV24-1 to TRBJ2-7; 9 bases are a match to TRBD1. This TCR derives from a human donor with aplastic anemia. In nucleotides, the CDR3 is TGTGCCACCAGTGATCCCGGGACAGGGAACTACGAGCAGTACTTC. This encodes CATSDPGTGNYEQYF.